The 2 T cell receptor beta chains presented below share a single source sample, sequenced in a study of T cell responses to AZD1222 COVID-19 vaccine. Only in-frame clones appear in the TCRdb table, and some are missing; sequencing was by immunoSEQ multiplex PCR. The sample has 95,000 or so clones; more than 70% are singletons. The sample consisted of peripheral blood, taken on day 0 of AZD1222 vaccination. The receptor source for this set is an adult in good health.

The V gene is TRBV27, the J gene TRBJ1-2, with 7 bases that match TRBD1. CDR3 length: 14 amino acids. Germline V gene data show CDR1 as MNHEY and CDR2 as SMNVEV (reference sequence). V trimming: 6 bases; J trimming: 4 bases; junction bases outside the gene matches: 8. CDR3 amino acids: CASRFLDRPYGYTF. The CDR3 DNA is TGTGCCAGCAGGTTTCTGGACAGGCCCTATGGCTACACCTTC.

The chain carries TRBV28 and TRBJ1-6; D unresolved. This CDR3 contains 11 residues. V was shortened by 5 bases and J by 11 bases, with 7 bases between the two germline ends. Germline V lookup: CDR1 MDHEN, CDR2 SYDVKM. The CDR3 loop is CASSAMPPLHF. The CDR3 DNA sequence: TGTGCCAGCAGTGCCATGCCACCCCTCCACTTT.